This record looks at one TCR beta chain sequence and its context. Its antigen remains unknown. Sequencing was performed with immunoSEQ multiplex PCR; in TCRdb, only in-frame clones are kept and a portion is missing. The data contain approximately 89,000 clones, under 80% of them singletons. This specimen belongs to a study of radiotherapy plus CTLA-4 blockade in lung cancer. For the study at large: Of the patients, about 20% showed objective responses and more than 30% attained disease control. Study-wide results and caveats: Blood saw expansion of tumor-derived TCR clones after radiotherapy plus ipilimumab. Reports state that early shifts in blood T cell clones, with interferon-beta, best predicted response.

Chemo-refractory metastatic non-small-cell lung cancer patients underwent focal radiation alongside CTLA-4 blockade with ipilimumab. The source was peripheral blood, collected from a patient treated with radiotherapy plus ipilimumab. This clonotype originated in a human donor with non-small cell lung cancer who had a partial response to radiotherapy plus ipilimumab. Some clones in this sample may be carry-over from other donors' samples.

CDR3: CASRKGGGGADTQYF. Here the CDR3 DNA reads TGTGCCAGCAGGAAAGGGGGCGGGGGGGCAGATACGCAGTATTTT. V is TRBV2 and J is TRBJ2-3; 9 nucleotides agree with TRBD2. J lost 4 bases, V lost 6 bases, and 8 bases had no gene match. The CDR3 runs 15 residues. CDR1 is SNHLY and CDR2 is FYNNEI in the germline V gene.